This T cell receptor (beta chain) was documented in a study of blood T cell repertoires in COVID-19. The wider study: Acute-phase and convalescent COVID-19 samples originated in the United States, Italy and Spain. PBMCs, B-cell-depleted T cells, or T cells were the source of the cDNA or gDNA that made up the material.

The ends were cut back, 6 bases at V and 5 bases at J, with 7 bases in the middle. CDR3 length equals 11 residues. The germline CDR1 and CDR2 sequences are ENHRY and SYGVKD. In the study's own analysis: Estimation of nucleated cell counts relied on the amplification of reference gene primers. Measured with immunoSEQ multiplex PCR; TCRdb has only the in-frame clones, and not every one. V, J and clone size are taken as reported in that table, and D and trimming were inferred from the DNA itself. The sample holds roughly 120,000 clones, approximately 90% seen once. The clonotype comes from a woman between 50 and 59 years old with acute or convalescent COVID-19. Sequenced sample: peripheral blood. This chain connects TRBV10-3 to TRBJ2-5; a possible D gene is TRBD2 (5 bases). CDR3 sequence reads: CAIRTKETQYF. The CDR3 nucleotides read TGTGCCATCAGGACTAAGGAGACCCAGTACTTC.